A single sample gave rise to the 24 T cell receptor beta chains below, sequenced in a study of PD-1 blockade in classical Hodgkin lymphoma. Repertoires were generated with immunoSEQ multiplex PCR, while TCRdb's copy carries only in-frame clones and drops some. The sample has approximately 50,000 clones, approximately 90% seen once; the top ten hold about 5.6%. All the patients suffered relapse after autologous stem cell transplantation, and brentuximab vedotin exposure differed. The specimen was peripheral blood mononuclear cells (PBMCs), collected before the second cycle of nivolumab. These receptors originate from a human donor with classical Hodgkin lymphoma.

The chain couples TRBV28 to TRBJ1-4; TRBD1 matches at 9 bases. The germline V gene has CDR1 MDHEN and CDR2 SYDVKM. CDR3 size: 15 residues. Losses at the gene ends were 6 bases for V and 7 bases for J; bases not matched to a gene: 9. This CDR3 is CASSYGTGRSEKLFF. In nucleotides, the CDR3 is TGTGCCAGCAGCTACGGGACAGGGCGAAGTGAAAAACTGTTTTTT.

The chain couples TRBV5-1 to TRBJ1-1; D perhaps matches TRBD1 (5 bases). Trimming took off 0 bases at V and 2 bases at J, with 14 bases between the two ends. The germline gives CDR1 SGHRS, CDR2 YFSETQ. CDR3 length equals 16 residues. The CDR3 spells CASSLGRDGKNTEAFF. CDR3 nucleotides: TGCGCCAGCAGCTTGGGCCGGGACGGTAAAAACACTGAAGCTTTCTTT.

This CDR3 is CASRGKGTSDSGELFF. The DNA for the CDR3 is TGTGCCAGCAGGGGAAAGGGGACTAGCGATTCCGGGGAGCTGTTTTTT. The chain couples TRBV28 to TRBJ2-2; 10 nucleotides line up with TRBD2. The CDR3 extends over 16 amino acids. J was trimmed by 6 bases and V by 6 bases; bases with no gene match: 10. Per germline, CDR1 MDHEN and CDR2 SYDVKM.

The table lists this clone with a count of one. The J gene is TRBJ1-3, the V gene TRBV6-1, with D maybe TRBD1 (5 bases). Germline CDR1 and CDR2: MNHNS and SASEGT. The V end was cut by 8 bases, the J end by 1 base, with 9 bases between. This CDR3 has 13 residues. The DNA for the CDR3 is TGTGCCAGCGGGGGTATATCTGGAAACACCATATATTTT. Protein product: CASGGISGNTIYF.

CDR3 loop: CASKGGVRNQPQHF. The CDR3 nucleotides are TGTGCTTCGAAGGGGGGGGTAAGAAATCAGCCCCAGCATTTT. This chain uses TRBV19 with TRBJ1-5; tentatively, D is TRBD1 (6 bases). CDR1 is LNHDA, CDR2 SQIVND, per germline (reference sequence). CDR3 size: 14 residues.

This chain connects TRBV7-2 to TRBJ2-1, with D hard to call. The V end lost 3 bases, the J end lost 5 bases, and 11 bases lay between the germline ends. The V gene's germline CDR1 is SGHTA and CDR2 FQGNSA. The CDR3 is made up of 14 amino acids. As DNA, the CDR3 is TGTGCCAGCAGCTTTAGTGTAGTCGACAATGAGCAGTTCTTC. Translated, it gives CASSFSVVDNEQFF.

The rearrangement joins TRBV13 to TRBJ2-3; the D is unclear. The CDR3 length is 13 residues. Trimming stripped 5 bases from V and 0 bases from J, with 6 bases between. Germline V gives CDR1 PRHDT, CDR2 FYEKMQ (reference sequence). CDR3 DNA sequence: TGTGCCAGCAGCCCGGTCAGCACAGATACGCAGTATTTT. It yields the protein CASSPVSTDTQYF.

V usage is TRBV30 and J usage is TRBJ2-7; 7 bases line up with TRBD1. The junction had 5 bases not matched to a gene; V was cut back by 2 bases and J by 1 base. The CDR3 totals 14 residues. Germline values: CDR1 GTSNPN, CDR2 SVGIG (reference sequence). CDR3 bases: TGTGCCTGGAGTTTCGAGACAGGGTCCTACGAGCAGTACTTC. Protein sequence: CAWSFETGSYEQYF.

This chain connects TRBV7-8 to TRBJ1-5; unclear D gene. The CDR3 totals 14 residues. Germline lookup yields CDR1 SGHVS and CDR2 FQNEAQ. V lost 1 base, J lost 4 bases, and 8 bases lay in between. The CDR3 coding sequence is TGTGCCAGCAGCTTAGTTGGCCAGAATCAGCCCCAGCATTTT. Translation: CASSLVGQNQPQHF.

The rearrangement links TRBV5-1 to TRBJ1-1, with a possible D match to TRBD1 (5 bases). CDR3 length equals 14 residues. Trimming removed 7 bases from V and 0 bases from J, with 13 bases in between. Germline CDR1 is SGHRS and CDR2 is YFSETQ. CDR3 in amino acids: CASGEGYVNTEAFF. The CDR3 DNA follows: TGCGCCAGCGGGGAGGGGTACGTGAACACTGAAGCTTTCTTT.

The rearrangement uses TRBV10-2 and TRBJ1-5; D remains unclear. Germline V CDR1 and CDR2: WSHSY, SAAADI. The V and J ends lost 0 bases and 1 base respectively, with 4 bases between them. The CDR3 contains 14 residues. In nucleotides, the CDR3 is TGCGCCAGCAGTGAGTCAGGGAGCAATCAGCCCCAGCATTTT. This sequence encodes CASSESGSNQPQHF.

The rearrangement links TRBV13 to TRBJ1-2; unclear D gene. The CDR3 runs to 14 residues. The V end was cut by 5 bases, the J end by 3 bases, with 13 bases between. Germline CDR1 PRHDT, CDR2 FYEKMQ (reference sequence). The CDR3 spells CASSLKGLYYGYTF. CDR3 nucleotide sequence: TGTGCCAGCAGCCTAAAAGGATTATACTATGGCTACACCTTC.

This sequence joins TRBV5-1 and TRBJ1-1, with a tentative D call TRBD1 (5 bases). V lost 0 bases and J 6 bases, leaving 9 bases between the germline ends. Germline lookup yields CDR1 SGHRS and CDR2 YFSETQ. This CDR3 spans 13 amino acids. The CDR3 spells CASSLDGGSEAFF. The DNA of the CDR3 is TGCGCCAGCAGCTTGGACGGGGGTTCTGAAGCTTTCTTT. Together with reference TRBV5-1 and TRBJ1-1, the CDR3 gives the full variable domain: KAGVTQTPRYLIKTRGQQVTLSCSPISGHRSVSWYQQTPGQGLQFLFEYFSETQRNKGNFPGRFSGRQFSNSRSEMNVSTLELGDSALYLCASSLDGGSEAFFGQGTRLTVV.

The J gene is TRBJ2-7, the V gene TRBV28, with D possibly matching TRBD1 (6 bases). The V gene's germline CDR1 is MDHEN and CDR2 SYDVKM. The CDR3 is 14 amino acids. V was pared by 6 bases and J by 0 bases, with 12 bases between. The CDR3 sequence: CASRDSAISYEQYF. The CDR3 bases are TGTGCCAGCAGGGACAGCGCCATCTCCTACGAGCAGTACTTC.

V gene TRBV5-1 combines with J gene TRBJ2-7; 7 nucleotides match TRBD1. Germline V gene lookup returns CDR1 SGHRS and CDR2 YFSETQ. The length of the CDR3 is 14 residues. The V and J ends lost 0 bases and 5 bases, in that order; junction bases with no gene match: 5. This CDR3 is CASSLERGLNEQYF. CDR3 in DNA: TGCGCCAGCAGCTTGGAAAGGGGGCTAAACGAGCAGTACTTC. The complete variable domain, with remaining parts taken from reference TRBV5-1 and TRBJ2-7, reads KAGVTQTPRYLIKTRGQQVTLSCSPISGHRSVSWYQQTPGQGLQFLFEYFSETQRNKGNFPGRFSGRQFSNSRSEMNVSTLELGDSALYLCASSLERGLNEQYFGPGTRLTVT.

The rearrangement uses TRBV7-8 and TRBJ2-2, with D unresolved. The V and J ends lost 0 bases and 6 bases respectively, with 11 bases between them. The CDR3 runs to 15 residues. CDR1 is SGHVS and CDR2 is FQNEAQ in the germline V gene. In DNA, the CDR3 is TGTGCCAGCAGCTTAGCCAGGCCGGACGCCGGGGAGCTGTTTTTT. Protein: CASSLARPDAGELFF.

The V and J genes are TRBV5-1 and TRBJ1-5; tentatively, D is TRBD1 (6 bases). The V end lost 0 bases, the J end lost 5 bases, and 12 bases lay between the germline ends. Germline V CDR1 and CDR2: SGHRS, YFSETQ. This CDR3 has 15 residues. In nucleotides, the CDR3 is TGCGCCAGCAGCTTGGGGGTGACAGGATATCAGCCCCAGCATTTT. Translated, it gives CASSLGVTGYQPQHF.

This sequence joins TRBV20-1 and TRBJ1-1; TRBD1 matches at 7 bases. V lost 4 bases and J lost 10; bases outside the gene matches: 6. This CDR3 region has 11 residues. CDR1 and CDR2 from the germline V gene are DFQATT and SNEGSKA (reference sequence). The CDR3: CSAKRDSGAFF. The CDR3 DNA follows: TGCAGTGCTAAGCGGGACAGCGGAGCTTTCTTT.

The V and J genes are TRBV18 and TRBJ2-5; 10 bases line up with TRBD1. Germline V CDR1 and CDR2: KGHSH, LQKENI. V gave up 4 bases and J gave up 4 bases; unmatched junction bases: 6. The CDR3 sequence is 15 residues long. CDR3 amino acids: CASSLFGQGGETQYF. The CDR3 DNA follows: TGTGCCAGCTCACTATTCGGACAGGGGGGAGAGACCCAGTACTTC.

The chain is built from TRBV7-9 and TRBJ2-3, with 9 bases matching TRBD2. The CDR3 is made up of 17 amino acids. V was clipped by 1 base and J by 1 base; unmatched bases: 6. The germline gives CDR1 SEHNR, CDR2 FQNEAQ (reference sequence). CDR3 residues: CASSLDRSGGRTDTQYF. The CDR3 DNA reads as TGTGCCAGCAGCTTAGATCGTAGCGGGGGCCGCACAGATACGCAGTATTTT.

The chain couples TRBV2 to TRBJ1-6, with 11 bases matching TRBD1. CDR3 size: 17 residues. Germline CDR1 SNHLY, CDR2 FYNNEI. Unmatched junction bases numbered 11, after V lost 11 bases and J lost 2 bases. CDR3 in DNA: TGTGCCGGGTCGGGACAGGGGGGTATCACCTATAATTCACCCCTCCACTTT. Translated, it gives CAGSGQGGITYNSPLHF.

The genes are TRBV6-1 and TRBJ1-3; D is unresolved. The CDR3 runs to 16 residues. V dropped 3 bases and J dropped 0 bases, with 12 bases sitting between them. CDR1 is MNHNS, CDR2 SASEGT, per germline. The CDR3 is CASSEITTGSGNTIYF. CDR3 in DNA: TGTGCCAGCAGTGAGATAACGACGGGCTCTGGAAACACCATATATTTT.

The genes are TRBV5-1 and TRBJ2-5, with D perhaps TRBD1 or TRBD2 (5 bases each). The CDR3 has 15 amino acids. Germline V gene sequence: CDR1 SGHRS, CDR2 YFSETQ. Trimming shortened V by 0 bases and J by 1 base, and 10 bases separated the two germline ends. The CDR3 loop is CASSLDTGRQETQYF. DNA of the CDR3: TGCGCCAGCAGCTTGGATACGGGACGCCAAGAGACCCAGTACTTC.

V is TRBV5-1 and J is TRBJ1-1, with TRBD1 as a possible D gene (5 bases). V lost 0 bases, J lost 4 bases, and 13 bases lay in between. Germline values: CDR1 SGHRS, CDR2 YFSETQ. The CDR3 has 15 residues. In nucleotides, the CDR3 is TGCGCCAGCAGCTTGGAGGGACCAACGAGCACTGAAGCTTTCTTT. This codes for CASSLEGPTSTEAFF.